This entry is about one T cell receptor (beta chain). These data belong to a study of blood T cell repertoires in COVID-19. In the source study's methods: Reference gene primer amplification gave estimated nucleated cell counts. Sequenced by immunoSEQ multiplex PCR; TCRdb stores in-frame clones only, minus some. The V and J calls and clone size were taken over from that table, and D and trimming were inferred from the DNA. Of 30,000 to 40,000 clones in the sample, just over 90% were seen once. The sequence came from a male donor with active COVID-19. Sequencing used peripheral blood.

For the CDR3, the DNA is TGTGCCAGCAGCTTGGGTGTTTCTAACAGGGGGGCCTACGAGCAGTACTTC. Translation gives CASSLGVSNRGAYEQYF. This chain connects TRBV5-6 to TRBJ2-7; 8 bases line up with TRBD1. Germline V CDR1 and CDR2: SGHDT, YYEEEE. This CDR3 region has 17 residues. The J segment lost 2 bases and the V segment lost 0 bases, leaving 10 bases of the junction unmatched.